This TCR beta chain was observed in a study of blood T cell repertoires in COVID-19. In the study overall: Acute and convalescent COVID-19 specimens originated in the United States, Italy and Spain. PBMCs, B-cell-depleted T cells, or T cells provided the cDNA or gDNA that made up the material.

V dropped 6 bases and J dropped 7; count of bases not matched to a gene: 17. Germline V lookup: CDR1 MNHEY, CDR2 SVGEGT. The CDR3 runs 17 residues. Source study methods: Reference gene primer amplification gave estimated nucleated cell counts. Here immunoSEQ multiplex PCR was the method, and the copy in TCRdb shows in-frame clones only, minus some. The V and J calls and clone size come from that table; D and trimming were worked out from the DNA. Of approximately 380,000 clones listed, around 85% are singletons. The TCR originated in a woman under 30 with acute or convalescent COVID-19. This chain uses TRBV6-2 or TRBV6-3 with TRBJ2-1; 8 bases match TRBD1. Input material: peripheral blood. CDR3 nucleotides: TGTGCCAGCAGCCCTCGCTCCCGGGACAGGAAAATTAATGAGCAGTTCTTC. Translated: CASSPRSRDRKINEQFF.